This T cell receptor beta chain was sequenced in a study of control samples from healthy donors and cancer patients. The CDR3 extends over 16 amino acids. The germline V gene encodes CDR1 MDHEN and CDR2 SYDVKM. Trimming took 3 bases from V and 2 from J; bases not matched to a gene: 8. TCRdb's table, derived via immunoSEQ multiplex PCR, lists solely in-frame clones and lacks some. There are roughly 130,000 clones in the sample; about 88% occur only once, and about 3.2% lies in the top ten. This chain joins TRBV28 and TRBJ2-7; 9 bases match TRBD2. The sequencing sample was made of blood. This clonotype was obtained from a middle-aged man in good health. The CDR3 nucleotides are TGTGCCAGCAGTTTGAGCCGAGCGGGGGGTGCCTACGAGCAGTACTTC. This encodes CASSLSRAGGAYEQYF.